This T cell receptor beta chain was captured by sequencing in a study of blood T cell dynamics during melanoma immunotherapy (TCRdb year 2020). Regarding the complete study: The patients had metastatic melanoma and were given first-line pembrolizumab or nivolumab plus ipilimumab as standard of care in the United Kingdom. To find early correlates of response, peripheral T cell receptor repertoires were profiled in metastatic melanoma patients before and after one cycle of checkpoint inhibitor therapy. Consecutive patients formed a training cohort, and a further independent group of patients from the same centre was pooled into an external validation set.

Study-wide conclusions, independent of this receptor: The study could not determine whether the T cell clones driving repertoire changes were melanoma-specific or reflected general immune activation. The relatively small sample size was recognized as a factor that could limit how well the results generalize. Patients who later achieved disease control showed a bifurcated PBMC repertoire reorganization at W3, with increased clonality or increased diversity, unlike progressors.

What this sample's time point label stands for: pre-treatment baseline. Blood was sampled before treatment (T0) and at week 3 (W3), after the first cycle of checkpoint blockade. Except for a couple of patients with rapid clinical progression, response was assessed 12 weeks after the first infusion by RECIST 1.1; disease control meant complete response, partial response or stable disease. Any patient who had received prior systemic cancer treatment, was on concomitant immunosuppressant therapy or had synchronous other active malignancies was excluded. Both bulk PBMC and plasma cell-free DNA were sequenced for TCR beta so that circulating cells and T cell turnover could be tracked. Lymphoprep and SepMate tubes were used to isolate PBMC from blood, and red cell lysis was then performed. QIAamp DNA Blood Mini kits were used to extract DNA from both PBMC and sorted T cell subsets. Every bulk PBMC sample had a fixed 350 ng of DNA loaded. The immunoSEQ TCRb Assay kit was used according to manufacturer instructions to amplify TCR beta CDR3 sequences from genomic DNA. The KAPA Library Quantification Kit for Illumina platforms was used to quantify the pooled libraries by qPCR. Pooled libraries were sequenced on an Illumina NextSeq 500, clustered at 0.6-1.1 pM. The authors' analysis ran thus. Analysis of the TCR data relied on immunoSEQ ANALYZER and the R LymphoSeq package. A rearrangement efficiency score was calculated as productive divided by the sum of productive and non-productive CDR3 sequences. Clonality was measured with the Gini coefficient and diversity with the Renyi index at alpha=1, and both measures were compared pairwise between timepoints within each patient. In LymphoSeq, clonal relatedness was computed with an edit distance of 3 and repertoire similarity was computed with the Bhattacharyya coefficient. To classify response, a linear discriminant analysis based on week-3 changes in clonality and diversity was built with the R MASS and caret packages. The source is immuneACCESS, and TCRdb retained only in-frame sequences with V and J called. Part of the clones is not carried over; for the studies checked, unresolved V genes explain less than half of this, and the remainder is unexplained. V, J and clone size are those of that table, while D and trimming were read from the DNA. The sample records about 22,000 clones, around 92% of which are singletons. Clones ranked in the top ten supply over 1% of the sample.

Comments on this clone: The specificity of this receptor is unknown. No much larger clone is present one base from it, and per-base qualities are unavailable.

The CDR3 contains 16 residues, cysteine and phenylalanine counted. Kept here is only the CDR3 DNA, which spans 48 bases and is read in frame from base 1. CDR1 and CDR2 were assigned from the germline V gene as MDHEN and SYDVKM. V gives up 0 bases and J gives up 5 bases, and the segment between their germline ends measures 16 bases. The rearrangement joined TRBV28 to TRBJ2-5, with TRBD2 tentatively as D gene (6 bases match). The origin of this receptor is a human donor with melanoma. Here the sequenced sample was blood, taken from a patient treated with checkpoint blockade. The encoded CDR3 is CASSLWGPRGIETQYF. The DNA reads as follows: TGTGCCAGCAGTTTATGGGGCCCTCGGGGGATTGAGACCCAGTACTTC.